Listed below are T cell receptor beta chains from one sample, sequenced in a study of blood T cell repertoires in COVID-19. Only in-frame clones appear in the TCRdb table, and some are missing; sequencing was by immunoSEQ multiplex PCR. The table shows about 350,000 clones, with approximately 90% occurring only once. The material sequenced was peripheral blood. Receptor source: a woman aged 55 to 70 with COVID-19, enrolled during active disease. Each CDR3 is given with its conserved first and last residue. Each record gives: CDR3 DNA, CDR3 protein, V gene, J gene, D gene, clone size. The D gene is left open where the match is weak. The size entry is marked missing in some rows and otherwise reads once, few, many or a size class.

DNA: TGTGCCAGTAGTATCGGACAGGGGGTAAGCAATCAGCCCCAGCATTTT
CDR3: CASSIGQGVSNQPQHF
V: TRBV19
J: TRBJ1-5
D: TRBD1
size: -

DNA: TGCGCCAGCAGCCAAGAACGGCCAGGGGGAAAAAACATTCAGTACTTC
CDR3: CASSQERPGGKNIQYF
V: TRBV4-1
J: TRBJ2-4
D: TRBD1
size: -

DNA: TGTGCCACCAGTGACTACTACGAGCAGTACTTC
CDR3: CATSDYYEQYF
V: TRBV24-1
J: TRBJ2-7
D: -
size: few

DNA: TGTGCCAGCAGCTTTGGGACAGTGCGGACTGAAGCTTTCTTT
CDR3: CASSFGTVRTEAFF
V: TRBV7-8
J: TRBJ1-1
D: TRBD1
size: -

DNA: TGCAGTGCTAGTGTTTGGGAGAGCTCCTACAATGAGCAGTTCTTC
CDR3: CSASVWESSYNEQFF
V: TRBV20-1
J: TRBJ2-1
D: -
size: -

DNA: TGTGCCAGCAGCTTCTCAGCGGGGGACCAAGAGACCCAGTACTTC
CDR3: CASSFSAGDQETQYF
V: TRBV7-2
J: TRBJ2-5
D: TRBD2
size: once

DNA: TGTGCCTGGGGCACAGGGGGAGCTGGAAACACCATATATTTT
CDR3: CAWGTGGAGNTIYF
V: TRBV30
J: TRBJ1-3
D: TRBD1
size: -

DNA: TGTGCCATCAGCTACAGGGACAGGGCAGGAGGTGGCTACACCTTC
CDR3: CAISYRDRAGGGYTF
V: TRBV10-3
J: TRBJ1-2
D: TRBD1
size: -

DNA: TGTGCCAGCAGCGAACAGGGGGCAAGGTCCTACAATGAGCAGTTCTTC
CDR3: CASSEQGARSYNEQFF
V: TRBV2
J: TRBJ2-1
D: TRBD1
size: -

DNA: TGTGCCAGCTCCCAAGGAGCGGTTATACATACGCAGTATTTT
CDR3: CASSQGAVIHTQYF
V: TRBV6-5
J: TRBJ2-3
D: -
size: -

DNA: TGTGCCAGCAGCACAGAGCGGGGAGGCACAGATACGCAGTATTTT
CDR3: CASSTERGGTDTQYF
V: TRBV11-2
J: TRBJ2-3
D: TRBD2
size: -

DNA: TGTGCCAGCGGACAGGGGGCTAATTCACCCCTCCACTTT
CDR3: CASGQGANSPLHF
V: TRBV7-6
J: TRBJ1-6
D: TRBD1
size: -

DNA: TGTGCCAGCAAAAGGACAGTAGGCACAGATACGCAGTATTTT
CDR3: CASKRTVGTDTQYF
V: TRBV6-5
J: TRBJ2-3
D: -
size: once

DNA: TGTGCCAGCAGCTTCCAACTAGCGGGGGCCACTAATGAGCAGTTCTTC
CDR3: CASSFQLAGATNEQFF
V: TRBV5-4
J: TRBJ2-1
D: TRBD2
size: once

DNA: TGTGCCAGCAGCTTAGGGCGTGTGACGGAGATCAATCAGCCCCAGCATTTT
CDR3: CASSLGRVTEINQPQHF
V: TRBV7-9
J: TRBJ1-5
D: -
size: few

DNA: TGTGCCAGCAGCGTAGGGCTAGCGGGGGACTTGCAAGAGACCCAGTACTTC
CDR3: CASSVGLAGDLQETQYF
V: TRBV9
J: TRBJ2-5
D: TRBD2
size: -

DNA: TGTGCTAGTGGTTTGAGGGGACTAGCGGGGTACTATGAGCAGTTCTTC
CDR3: CASGLRGLAGYYEQFF
V: TRBV12-5
J: TRBJ2-1
D: TRBD2
size: -

DNA: TGTGCCAGCAGCTTGGGACAGGGGAGCACTGAAGCTTTCTTT
CDR3: CASSLGQGSTEAFF
V: TRBV5-5
J: TRBJ1-1
D: TRBD1
size: -

DNA: TGTGCCACCAGTGGACCTCAGGGACAGGGGTACTATGGCTACACCTTC
CDR3: CATSGPQGQGYYGYTF
V: TRBV24-1
J: TRBJ1-2
D: TRBD1
size: -

DNA: TGTGCCAGCAGCCCCCTTCGGGGAGGGACCCTCTCTGGGGCCAACGTCCTGACTTTC
CDR3: CASSPLRGGTLSGANVLTF
V: TRBV5-6
J: TRBJ2-6
D: TRBD2
size: -

DNA: TGTGCCAGCAGACGACGACAGGGGATGAACACTGAAGCTTTCTTT
CDR3: CASRRRQGMNTEAFF
V: TRBV3-1/TRBV3-2
J: TRBJ1-1
D: TRBD1
size: once

DNA: TGTGCCAGCTCATGGACAGGGGTACACGAGCAGTACTTC
CDR3: CASSWTGVHEQYF
V: TRBV18
J: TRBJ2-7
D: TRBD1
size: -

DNA: TGTGCCAGCAGTGAAAATACGGGACAGGGTTACAACACAGATACGCAGTATTTT
CDR3: CASSENTGQGYNTDTQYF
V: TRBV6-1
J: TRBJ2-3
D: TRBD1
size: -

DNA: TGTGCCAGCAGTGAAGGCGCCGGGACTACCAGCACAGATACGCAGTATTTT
CDR3: CASSEGAGTTSTDTQYF
V: TRBV2
J: TRBJ2-3
D: TRBD2
size: -

DNA: TGTGCCAGCACCCAGAGGGGGATTTATGGCTACACCTTC
CDR3: CASTQRGIYGYTF
V: TRBV2
J: TRBJ1-2
D: -
size: -

DNA: TGTGCCAGCAGCTTAAGATCACGGGGGGGAGAGACCCAGTACTTC
CDR3: CASSLRSRGGETQYF
V: TRBV7-9
J: TRBJ2-5
D: TRBD2
size: -

DNA: TGTGCCAGCAGCCAACCATCTAGCGGGGGGGCGTACAATGAGCAGTTCTTC
CDR3: CASSQPSSGGAYNEQFF
V: TRBV3-1/TRBV3-2
J: TRBJ2-1
D: TRBD2
size: once

DNA: TGTGCCAGCAGACCATGGACAAGCACAGATACGCAGTATTTT
CDR3: CASRPWTSTDTQYF
V: TRBV6-5
J: TRBJ2-3
D: -
size: -

DNA: TGTGCCAGTAGTCCCCTGGCCCGAACGAGCAATCAGCCCCAGCATTTT
CDR3: CASSPLARTSNQPQHF
V: TRBV19
J: TRBJ1-5
D: -
size: -

DNA: TGTGCCAGCAGCCCAGACAGGGGCAATCAGCCCCAGCATTTT
CDR3: CASSPDRGNQPQHF
V: TRBV6-5
J: TRBJ1-5
D: TRBD1
size: few

DNA: TGTGCCAGCTCACCAACGAGTACGAATGAAAAACTGTTTTTT
CDR3: CASSPTSTNEKLFF
V: TRBV18
J: TRBJ1-4
D: -
size: -

DNA: TGCGCCAGCAGCTTGTTCAGCGACGGTAGTGGAAACACCATATATTTT
CDR3: CASSLFSDGSGNTIYF
V: TRBV5-1
J: TRBJ1-3
D: -
size: -

DNA: TGCGCCAGCAGATTTGGGACAGGTCCCTACGAGCAGTACTTC
CDR3: CASRFGTGPYEQYF
V: TRBV5-1
J: TRBJ2-7
D: TRBD1
size: -

DNA: TGTGCCAGCAGCTCCCGGGACAACCATGAGCAGTTCTTC
CDR3: CASSSRDNHEQFF
V: TRBV7-3
J: TRBJ2-1
D: -
size: -

DNA: TGTGCCAGCAGCTCTGGACAGGTTAACTATGGCTACACCTTC
CDR3: CASSSGQVNYGYTF
V: TRBV7-9
J: TRBJ1-2
D: TRBD1
size: -

DNA: TGTGCCAGCAGTTTATTCGGGACAGCCTATAATTCACCCCTCCACTTT
CDR3: CASSLFGTAYNSPLHF
V: TRBV27
J: TRBJ1-6
D: TRBD1
size: -

DNA: TGTGCCGGAGGGGACGGTCCTGCGGAGACCCAGTACTTC
CDR3: CAGGDGPAETQYF
V: TRBV2
J: TRBJ2-5
D: -
size: -

DNA: TGTGCCAGCTCACCCCGGACAGGATCTTACAATGAGCAGTTCTTC
CDR3: CASSPRTGSYNEQFF
V: TRBV18
J: TRBJ2-1
D: TRBD1
size: -

DNA: TGTGCCAGCAGTCTCCGGGACAGGGGGGCTAATGAAAAACTGTTTTTT
CDR3: CASSLRDRGANEKLFF
V: TRBV3-1/TRBV3-2
J: TRBJ1-4
D: TRBD1
size: -

DNA: TGTGCCAGCAGCGTAGCTATAGGGGGCTCAGGCTATGGCTACACCTTC
CDR3: CASSVAIGGSGYGYTF
V: TRBV9
J: TRBJ1-2
D: TRBD1
size: -

DNA: TGTGCCAGCAGCGATCAGGGGGGTGAAAAACTGTTTTTT
CDR3: CASSDQGGEKLFF
V: TRBV6-5
J: TRBJ1-4
D: TRBD1
size: once

DNA: TGTGCCACCAGCAGAGAACGAGGGGGCAAGGTCTACGAGCAGTACTTC
CDR3: CATSRERGGKVYEQYF
V: TRBV15
J: TRBJ2-7
D: TRBD1
size: -

DNA: TGTGCCAGCGAGACCTACAATGAGCAGTTCTTC
CDR3: CASETYNEQFF
V: TRBV2
J: TRBJ2-1
D: -
size: once

DNA: TGTGCCAGCAGGGACAGGGCAGAGCTCGAAAAACTGTTTTTT
CDR3: CASRDRAELEKLFF
V: TRBV6-5
J: TRBJ1-4
D: TRBD1
size: once

DNA: TGTGCCAGTAGTACCGCCGGGGAGATGACTGGAAACACCATATATTTT
CDR3: CASSTAGEMTGNTIYF
V: TRBV19
J: TRBJ1-3
D: -
size: -